What follows is one T cell receptor beta chain and its context. This CDR3 comprises 15 residues. V was clipped by 5 bases and J by 7 bases; unmatched bases: 9. Germline V gives CDR1 SGHTA, CDR2 FQGNSA. This record comes from a study of blood T cell repertoires in COVID-19. Across the study: The United States, Italy and Spain were the sources of the acute and convalescent COVID-19 samples. Nucleic acid was either cDNA or gDNA, and it came from T cells, B-cell-depleted T cells, or PBMCs.

As handled by the study authors: Nucleated cell counts were estimated from reference gene primer amplification. Produced via immunoSEQ multiplex PCR; TCRdb's table is partial and in-frame only. V, J and clone size were drawn from that table, and D and trimming were deduced from the DNA. The sample records 230,000 or so clones, 75% to 85% being singletons. The sample consisted of peripheral blood. The genes are TRBV7-2 and TRBJ2-4; TRBD2 agrees at 9 bases. The receptor was isolated from a woman aged 35 to 49 who had recovered from COVID-19. This CDR3 is CASSLGGGGANIQYF. The CDR3 region has the DNA TGTGCCAGCAGCCTAGGCGGCGGGGGGGCTAACATTCAGTACTTC.